This T cell receptor beta chain was sequenced for a study of shared T cell receptors in the human thymus. The repertoire was sequenced with immunoSEQ multiplex PCR; TCRdb's copy has only in-frame clones and lacks some. In the table there are hundreds of thousands of clones, 88% of which are singletons. J gave up 7 bases and V 5 bases, and 6 bases lay outside the gene matches. The CDR3 runs 13 residues. Germline assignment: CDR1 MDHEN and CDR2 SYDVKM. These same records also appear under a second study, on human thymus T cells.

The rearrangement joins TRBV28 to TRBJ2-5; 8 bases are shared with TRBD2. Sequenced input: thymocytes. The sequence was collected from a boy less than two years old with a congenital heart defect. The CDR3 nucleotides are TGTGCCAGCAGTGAGCGGGAGTCCGGGACCCAGTACTTC. Protein product: CASSERESGTQYF.